This T cell receptor (beta chain) comes out of a study of T cells after somatic rescue of genetic block. Germline values: CDR1 KGHSH, CDR2 LQKENI. This CDR3 region has 16 residues. Trimming left V 3 bases short and J 0 bases short, with 12 bases between. Sequencing was performed with immunoSEQ multiplex PCR; in TCRdb, only in-frame clones are kept and a portion is missing. The data show just over 8,000 clones, 80% seen once. This sequence joins TRBV18 and TRBJ2-1; D may be TRBD2 (6 bases). The receptor comes from a boy younger than 18. Sequencing was performed on peripheral blood mononuclear cells (PBMCs). CDR3 sequence (DNA): TGTGCCAGCTCACCCGTAGCGGAGAGCTCCTACAATGAGCAGTTCTTC. Translating it yields CASSPVAESSYNEQFF.